This passage covers 9 T cell receptor beta chains from one sample sequenced in a study of T cells in Graves' hyperthyroidism and ophthalmopathy. Using RNA transcripts as the source, TCR beta CDR3 regions were amplified. HTBI primers were the set used in a first-round RT-PCR of the TCR CDR3. TCRdb reprocessed the multiplex PCR reads with MiXCR, giving one entry per CDR3 protein. The repertoire holds about 510,000 distinct CDR3 sequences, with around 15% as singletons. The sequenced sample consisted of blood. Receptors were obtained from a woman between 40 and 55 years old with Graves' hyperthyroidism.

This clonotype has only a few counts. This rearrangement joins TRBV29-1 to TRBJ2-3; D is undetermined. Germline V gene data show CDR1 as SQVTM and CDR2 as ANQGSEA. This CDR3 spans 12 amino acids. V was clipped by 0 bases and J by 5 bases, with 6 bases between them. The CDR3 reads CSVEDQRDTQYF. The CDR3 DNA sequence: TGCAGCGTTGAAGATCAGAGAGATACGCAGTATTTT.

This clonotype was observed a handful of times. V usage is TRBV12-3 or TRBV12-4 and J usage is TRBJ1-5; unclear D gene. The germline V and J ends were trimmed by 1 base and 3 bases, with 7 bases remaining between them. CDR3 length equals 14 residues. The CDR3 spells CASSLGAFNQPQHF. CDR3 nucleotides: TGTGCCAGCAGTTTAGGGGCCTTCAATCAGCCCCAGCATTTT.

This clonotype was seen ten or more times. The V and J genes are TRBV6-1 and TRBJ2-3; 9 bases map to TRBD2. The J segment lost 5 bases and the V segment lost 6 bases, leaving 9 bases of the junction unmatched. CDR3 length: 15 amino acids. The V gene's germline CDR1 is MNHNS and CDR2 SASEGT. The CDR3 nucleotides read TGTGCCAGCAGAGCTGGAGCGGGAGGTGTAGATACGCAGTATTTT. Protein sequence: CASRAGAGGVDTQYF.

This clonotype has more than one count but fewer than ten. The rearrangement links TRBV11-2 to TRBJ2-7, with TRBD2 matching over 11 bases. Germline values: CDR1 SGHAT, CDR2 FQNNGV. The V gene end was trimmed by 0 bases and the J gene end by 6 bases; junction bases not matched to a gene: 19. The CDR3 contains 20 residues. In nucleotides, the CDR3 is TGTGCCAGCAGCTTAGAGGGTGTAGGGGTAGCGGGAGGGCTTTTCCTCGAGCAGTACTTC. Encoded protein: CASSLEGVGVAGGLFLEQYF.

The chain combines TRBV13 with TRBJ1-1; 8 nucleotides agree with TRBD1. This CDR3 is built from 14 residues. The germline V gene has CDR1 PRHDT and CDR2 FYEKMQ (reference sequence). Trimming took 6 bases from V and 4 from J; bases not matched to a gene: 7. The CDR3 is CASRLQGGITEAFF. DNA for the CDR3: TGTGCCAGCAGATTACAGGGGGGGATCACTGAAGCTTTCTTT.

As for this clonotype: A much larger clone is a single base away; this may be a read error. The chain has TRBV3-1 and TRBJ2-7; D gene unclear. With 2 bases removed from V and 4 bases from J, the gap between germline ends came to 6 bases. This CDR3 is built from 12 residues. CDR1 and CDR2 from the germline V gene are LGHDT and YNNKEL (reference sequence). CDR3 sequence: CASSQTRYEQYF. The CDR3 DNA follows: TGTGCCAGCAGCCAAACGAGATACGAGCAGTACTTC.

This clonotype was seen ten or more times. The chain joins TRBV2 to TRBJ2-7; D ambiguous. Germline CDR1 and CDR2: SNHLY and FYNNEI. Trimming took 6 bases from V and 2 from J, leaving 11 bases between them. The CDR3 is 13 amino acids. The CDR3 here is CASSGLRTYEQYF. For the CDR3, the DNA is TGTGCCAGCAGCGGCCTGAGAACCTACGAGCAGTACTTC.

Ten or more counts support this clonotype. This chain joins TRBV6-1 and TRBJ2-7, with unresolved D. The CDR3 loop spans 13 amino acids. Germline lookup yields CDR1 MNHNS and CDR2 SASEGT. With 6 bases removed from V and 0 bases from J, the gap between germline ends came to 9 bases. The CDR3 DNA reads as TGTGCCAGCAGCCCCTTTAGCTCCTACGAGCAGTACTTC. Protein product: CASSPFSSYEQYF.

This clonotype was observed many times. V usage is TRBV5-1 and J usage is TRBJ2-3; D may be TRBD1 (6 bases). The CDR3 totals 15 residues. Trimming removed 4 bases from V and 3 bases from J, with 15 bases in between. The V gene's germline CDR1 is SGHRS and CDR2 YFSETQ. The CDR3 region has the DNA TGCGCCAGCAGCCCCCCGACAGGAGGTACAGATACGCAGTATTTT. Protein sequence: CASSPPTGGTDTQYF.